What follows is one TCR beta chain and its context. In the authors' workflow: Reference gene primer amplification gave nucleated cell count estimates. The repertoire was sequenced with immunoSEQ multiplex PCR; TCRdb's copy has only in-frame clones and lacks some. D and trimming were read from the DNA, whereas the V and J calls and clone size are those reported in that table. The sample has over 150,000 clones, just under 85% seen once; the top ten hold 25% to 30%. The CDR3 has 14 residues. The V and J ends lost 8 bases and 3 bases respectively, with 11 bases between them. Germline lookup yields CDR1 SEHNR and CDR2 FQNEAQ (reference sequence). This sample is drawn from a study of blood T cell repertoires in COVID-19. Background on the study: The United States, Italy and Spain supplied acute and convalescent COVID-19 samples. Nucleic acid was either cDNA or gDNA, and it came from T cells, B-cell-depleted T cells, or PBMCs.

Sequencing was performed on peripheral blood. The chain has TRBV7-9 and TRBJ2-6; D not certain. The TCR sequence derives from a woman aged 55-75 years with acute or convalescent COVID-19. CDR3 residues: CASHQADGANVLTF. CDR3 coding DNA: TGTGCCAGCCATCAGGCAGATGGGGCCAACGTCCTGACTTTC.